These T cell receptor beta chains were read from a single sample in a study of regulatory T cells in long-lasting Graves disease. Using its own MiXCR run on the multiplex PCR reads, TCRdb lists one record per CDR3 protein. The table records 540,000 or so distinct CDR3 sequences, approximately 15% of them present only once. In addition, the sample was reused for a study of T cells in Graves' hyperthyroidism and ophthalmopathy.

Source: peripheral blood mononuclear cells (PBMCs), taken at new diagnosis, from a patient treated with antithyroid drugs. These receptors were obtained from a man between 25 and 39 years old with Graves disease. The conserved cysteine and the conserved F or W are not part of the CDR3 here.

V	CDR3
TRBV12-3/TRBV12-4	ASSPRRRAGTGELF
TRBV7-8	ASRDTRQGYEQF
TRBV3-1	ASSHRITNEKLF
TRBV20-1	SARAAGQETQY
TRBV20-1	SADPNVAGRFEQY
TRBV2	ASSTLSGSAGELF
TRBV18	ASSPETGSEAF
TRBV20-1	SALPFDGYT
TRBV5-1	ASGLAEAGGYT
TRBV7-8	ASSTTVLYGYT
TRBV29-1	SGGDGNYGYT
TRBV10-3	AIRTSGTDTQY
TRBV27	ASRDGGLAGVEQY
TRBV27	ASSIWDSNEQL
TRBV20-1	SEGQGVTGELF
TRBV12-3/TRBV12-4	VSSLGDSIIYEQY
TRBV5-1	ASSLGGGEAQY
TRBV12-3/TRBV12-4	ASITVGAHEQF
TRBV12-3/TRBV12-4	ASTLGTGLNTQY
TRBV27	ASSSLGARETQY
TRBV5-6	ASTIGTDIGAF
TRBV20-1	SAPGTGNNERF
TRBV6-9	ASSYDSQKETQY
TRBV27	ASSTSIKGYEQF
TRBV7-8	ASSSALGPQAYYGYT
TRBV2	ASSWDTPYEQY
TRBV12-3/TRBV12-4	ASRVGLAGGTGELF
TRBV5-1	ASSLGTLGNTIC
TRBV30	AWSIKGWYEQY
TRBV19	ASSILGTAGEQF
TRBV19	ASSNRLAGGHSYNEQF
TRBV15	ATSRVQTGGYGYT
TRBV20-1	SASSGNTDTQY
TRBV9	ASSVDGGFLGNTIY
TRBV27	ATYQASTDTQY
TRBV20-1	SARDLYRGENSPPH
TRBV9	ASSQPLNGYT
TRBV29-1	SVVNGNKGGYT
TRBV10-3	ATGGQMNTEAF
TRBV11-2	ASSQGTGQETQY
TRBV12-3/TRBV12-4	ASSLAGVLVEQF
TRBV19	ASVRDRSSNQPQH
TRBV6-5	ASSYRGTSSYNEQF
TRBV14	ASSQGSGGLAKNIQY
TRBV12-5	ASGLVKKAGGYNEQF
TRBV10-1	ASSDGGKGYEQY
TRBV6-1	AVTEGQRSETQY
TRBV6-2/TRBV6-3	ASSYLLSGDTQY
TRBV3-1	ASSQDYFGSGDSPLY
TRBV6-5	ASSYQGGENSPLH
TRBV6-1	ASRRDGGNTIY
TRBV18	ASSPPPGTRNYGYT
TRBV5-1	ASSSDGQGASTEAF
TRBV11-2	ASSTWTGVVTEQF